This T cell receptor beta chain is drawn from a study of T cells in Graves' hyperthyroidism and ophthalmopathy. The study's findings and limits: Through a model of 13 V-J features, ophthalmopathy was separated from stable hyperthyroidism.

In germline, CDR1 is PRHDT, CDR2 FYEKMQ (reference sequence). The V and J ends lost 3 bases and 3 bases respectively, with 11 bases between them. This CDR3 has 15 residues. The CDR3 regions of TCR beta were amplified from RNA transcripts. The HTBI primer set was used in a first-round RT-PCR of the TCR CDR3. A single record per CDR3 protein comes from TCRdb applying MiXCR to the multiplex PCR reads. The sample includes about 640,000 distinct CDR3 sequences, approximately 14% of them seen just once. As regards this clonotype: Its antigen is currently unknown.

Sequencing was done on a sample of blood. The genes are TRBV13 and TRBJ2-2; maybe TRBD1 (5 bases). The receptor was derived from a woman aged 50 to 60 with Graves' ophthalmopathy. The CDR3, as DNA: TGTGCCAGCAGCTTTTCTAAGGGGTACACCGGGGAGCTGTTTTTT. Translating gives CASSFSKGYTGELFF. The full variable domain, in which reference TRBV13 and TRBJ2-2 provide the parts outside the CDR3, is AAGVIQSPRHLIKEKRETATLKCYPIPRHDTVYWYQQGPGQDPQFLISFYEKMQSDKGSIPDRFSAQQFSDYHSELNMSSLELGDSALYFCASSFSKGYTGELFFGEGSRLTVL.